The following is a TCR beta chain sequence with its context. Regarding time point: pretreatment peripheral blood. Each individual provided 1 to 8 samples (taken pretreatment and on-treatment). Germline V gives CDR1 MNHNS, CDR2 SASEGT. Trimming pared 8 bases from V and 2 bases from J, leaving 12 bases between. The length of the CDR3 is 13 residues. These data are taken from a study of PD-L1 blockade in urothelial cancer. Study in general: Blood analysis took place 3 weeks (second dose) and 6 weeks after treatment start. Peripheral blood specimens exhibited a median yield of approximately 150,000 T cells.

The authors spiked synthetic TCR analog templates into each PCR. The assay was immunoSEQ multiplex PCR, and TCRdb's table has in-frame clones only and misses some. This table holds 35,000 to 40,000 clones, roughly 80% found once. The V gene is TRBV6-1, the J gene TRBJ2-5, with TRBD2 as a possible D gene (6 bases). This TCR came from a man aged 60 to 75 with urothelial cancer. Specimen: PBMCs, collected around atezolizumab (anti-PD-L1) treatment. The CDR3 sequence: CASLYRGQETQYF. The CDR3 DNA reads TGTGCCAGCCTTTACCGGGGGCAAGAGACCCAGTACTTC.